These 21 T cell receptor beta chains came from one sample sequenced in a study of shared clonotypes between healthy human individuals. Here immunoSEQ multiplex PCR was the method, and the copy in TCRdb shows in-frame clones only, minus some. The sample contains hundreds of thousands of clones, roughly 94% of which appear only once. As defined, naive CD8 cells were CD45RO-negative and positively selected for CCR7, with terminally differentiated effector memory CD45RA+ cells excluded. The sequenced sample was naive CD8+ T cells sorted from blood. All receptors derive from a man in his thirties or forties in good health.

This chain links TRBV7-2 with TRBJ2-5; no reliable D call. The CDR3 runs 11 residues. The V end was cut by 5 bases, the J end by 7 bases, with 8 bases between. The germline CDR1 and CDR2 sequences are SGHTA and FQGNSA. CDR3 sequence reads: CASSMSTTQYF. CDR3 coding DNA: TGTGCCAGCAGCATGTCTACGACCCAGTACTTC. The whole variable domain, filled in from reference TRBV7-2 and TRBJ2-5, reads GAGVSQSPSNKVTEKGKDVELRCDPISGHTALYWYRQSLGQGLEFLIYFQGNSAPDKSGLPSDRFSAERTGGSVSTLTIQRTQQEDSAVYLCASSMSTTQYFGPGTRLLVL.

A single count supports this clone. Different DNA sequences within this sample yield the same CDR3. CDR3: CASSRGYEQYF. The CDR3 coding sequence is TGTGCCAGCAGTCGGGGGTACGAGCAGTACTTC. This chain uses TRBV28 with TRBJ2-7, with D possibly matching TRBD2 (6 bases). CDR3 length: 11 residues. The ends were cut back, 5 bases at V and 4 bases at J, with 6 bases in the middle. Germline CDR1 MDHEN, CDR2 SYDVKM.

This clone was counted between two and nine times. CDR3 sequence (DNA): TGTGCCAGCAGCCCGGTCTTTACTATCTACGAGCAGTACTTC. This sequence encodes CASSPVFTIYEQYF. This chain uses TRBV14 with TRBJ2-7; D uncertain. Germline values: CDR1 SGHDN, CDR2 FVKESK. Trimming stripped 4 bases from V and 3 bases from J, with 13 bases between. The CDR3 length is 14 residues.

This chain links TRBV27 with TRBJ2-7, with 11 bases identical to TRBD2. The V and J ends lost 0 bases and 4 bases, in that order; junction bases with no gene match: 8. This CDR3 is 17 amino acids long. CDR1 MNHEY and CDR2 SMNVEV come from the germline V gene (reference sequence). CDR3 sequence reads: CASSLSGTSGSIYEQYF. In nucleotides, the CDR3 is TGTGCCAGCAGTTTATCAGGCACTAGCGGGAGTATTTACGAGCAGTACTTC.

The CDR3 spells CASSQDPWGNYGYTF. The CDR3, as DNA: TGCGCCAGCAGCCAAGATCCTTGGGGGAACTATGGCTACACCTTC. This chain connects TRBV4-1 to TRBJ1-2; a weak D match, TRBD1 (5 bases). Trimming removed 0 bases at V and 2 bases at J, with 10 bases between. This CDR3 has 15 residues. Looked up from germline, CDR1 is MGHRA and CDR2 is YSYEKL.

CDR3 sequence reads: CASSSGLRLAGGPKYNEQFF. The CDR3 nucleotides read TGTGCCAGCAGTTCAGGGTTGAGACTAGCGGGAGGGCCCAAGTACAATGAGCAGTTCTTC. This chain joins TRBV27 and TRBJ2-1; 14 nucleotides align to TRBD2. Trimming cost V 4 bases and J 4 bases; bases outside gene matches: 15. The length of the CDR3 is 20 residues. Germline loops: CDR1 MNHEY, CDR2 SMNVEV (reference sequence).

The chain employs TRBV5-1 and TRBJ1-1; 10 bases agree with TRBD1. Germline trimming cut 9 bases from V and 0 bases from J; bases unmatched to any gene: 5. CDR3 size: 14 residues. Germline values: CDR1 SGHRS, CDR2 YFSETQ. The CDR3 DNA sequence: TGCGCCACAGGGACAGGGGAGATGAACACTGAAGCTTTCTTT. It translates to CATGTGEMNTEAFF.

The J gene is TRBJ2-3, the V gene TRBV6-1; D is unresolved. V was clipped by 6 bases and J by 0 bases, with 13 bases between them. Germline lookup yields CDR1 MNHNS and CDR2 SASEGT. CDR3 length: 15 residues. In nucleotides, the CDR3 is TGTGCCAGCAGCTCGACGAGACACAGCACAGATACGCAGTATTTT. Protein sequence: CASSSTRHSTDTQYF.

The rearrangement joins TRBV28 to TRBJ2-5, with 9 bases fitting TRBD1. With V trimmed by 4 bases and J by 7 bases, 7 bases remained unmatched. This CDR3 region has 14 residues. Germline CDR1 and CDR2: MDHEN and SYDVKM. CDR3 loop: CASSYDRDRATQYF. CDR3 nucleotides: TGTGCCAGCAGTTACGATCGGGACAGGGCGACCCAGTACTTC.

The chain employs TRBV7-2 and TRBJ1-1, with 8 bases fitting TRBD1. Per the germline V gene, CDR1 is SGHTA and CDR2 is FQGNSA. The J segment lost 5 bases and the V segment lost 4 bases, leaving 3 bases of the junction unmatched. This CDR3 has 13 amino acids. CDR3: CASSSWTGTEAFF. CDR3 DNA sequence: TGTGCCAGCAGCTCCTGGACAGGGACTGAAGCTTTCTTT.

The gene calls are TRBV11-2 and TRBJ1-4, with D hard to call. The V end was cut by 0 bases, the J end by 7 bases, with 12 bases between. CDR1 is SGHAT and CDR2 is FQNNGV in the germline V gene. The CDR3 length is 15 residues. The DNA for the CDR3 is TGTGCCAGCAGCTTAGAGGTGGTGAGAGCTGAAAAACTGTTTTTT. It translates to CASSLEVVRAEKLFF.

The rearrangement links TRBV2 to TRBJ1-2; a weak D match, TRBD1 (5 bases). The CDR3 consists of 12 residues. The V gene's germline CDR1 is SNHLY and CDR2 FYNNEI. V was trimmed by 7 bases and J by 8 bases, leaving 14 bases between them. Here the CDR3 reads CASTGRLRGYTF. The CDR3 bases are TGTGCCAGCACAGGGAGGCTCAGGGGCTACACCTTC.

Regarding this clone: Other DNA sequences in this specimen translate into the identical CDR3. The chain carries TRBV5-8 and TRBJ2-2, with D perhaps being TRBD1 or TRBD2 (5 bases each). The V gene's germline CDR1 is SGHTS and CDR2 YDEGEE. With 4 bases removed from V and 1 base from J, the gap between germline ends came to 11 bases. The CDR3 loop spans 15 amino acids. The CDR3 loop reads CASSPGTVNTGELFF. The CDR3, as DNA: TGTGCCAGCAGCCCCGGGACGGTGAACACCGGGGAGCTGTTTTTT.

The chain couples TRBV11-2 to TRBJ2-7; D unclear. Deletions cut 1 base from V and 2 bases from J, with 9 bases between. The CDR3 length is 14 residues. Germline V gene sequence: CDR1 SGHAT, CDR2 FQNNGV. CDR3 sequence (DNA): TGTGCCAGCAGCTTAGTGGCGCCTACCTACGAGCAGTACTTC. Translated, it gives CASSLVAPTYEQYF. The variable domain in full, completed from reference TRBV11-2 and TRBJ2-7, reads EAGVAQSPRYKIIEKRQSVAFWCNPISGHATLYWYQQILGQGPKLLIQFQNNGVVDDSQLPKDRFSAERLKGVDSTLKIQPAKLEDSAVYLCASSLVAPTYEQYFGPGTRLTVT.

CDR3 coding DNA: TGTGCCAGCAGTGCCACCCGGGGAGGGAAACCCCACAATGAGCAGTTCTTC. It codes for CASSATRGGKPHNEQFF. The rearrangement uses TRBV28 and TRBJ2-1, with 7 bases identical to TRBD2. Germline loops: CDR1 MDHEN, CDR2 SYDVKM. The CDR3 loop spans 17 amino acids. Losses at the gene ends were 5 bases for V and 5 bases for J; bases not matched to a gene: 15.

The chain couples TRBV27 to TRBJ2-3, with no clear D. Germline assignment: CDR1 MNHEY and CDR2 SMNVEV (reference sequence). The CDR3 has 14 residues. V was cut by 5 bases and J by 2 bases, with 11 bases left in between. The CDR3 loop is CASSTLTPTDTQYF. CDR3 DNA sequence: TGTGCCAGCAGTACCCTGACTCCCACAGATACGCAGTATTTT.

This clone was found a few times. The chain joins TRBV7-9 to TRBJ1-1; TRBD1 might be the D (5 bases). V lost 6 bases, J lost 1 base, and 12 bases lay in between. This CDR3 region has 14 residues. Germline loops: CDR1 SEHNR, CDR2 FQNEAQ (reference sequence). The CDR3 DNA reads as TGTGCCAGCAGACTTAGGACACCGAACACTGAAGCTTTCTTT. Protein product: CASRLRTPNTEAFF.

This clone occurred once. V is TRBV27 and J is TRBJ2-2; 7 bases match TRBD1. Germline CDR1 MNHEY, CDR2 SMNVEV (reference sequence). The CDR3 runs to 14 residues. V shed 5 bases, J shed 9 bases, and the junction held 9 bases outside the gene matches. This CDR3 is CASSARQGRRELFF. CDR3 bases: TGTGCCAGCAGTGCCAGACAGGGTCGGAGGGAGCTGTTTTTT.

CDR3 in amino acids: CASTPTGLANYGYTF. The DNA for the CDR3 is TGTGCCAGTACCCCTACAGGGCTAGCTAACTATGGCTACACCTTC. This sequence joins TRBV19 and TRBJ1-2, with TRBD1 as a possible D gene (6 bases). Trimming took 7 bases from V and 0 from J, leaving 15 bases between them. Germline V gives CDR1 LNHDA, CDR2 SQIVND (reference sequence). The CDR3 loop spans 15 amino acids. The variable domain in full, completed from reference TRBV19 and TRBJ1-2, reads DGGITQSPKYLFRKEGQNVTLSCEQNLNHDAMYWYRQDPGQGLRLIYYSQIVNDFQKGDIAEGYSVSREKKESFPLTVTSAQKNPTAFYLCASTPTGLANYGYTFGSGTRLTVV.

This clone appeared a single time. In DNA form, the CDR3 reads TGTGCCAGCAGCTTGTGGGTGGGACAGTGGATTTACAATGAGCAGTTCTTC. Translation gives CASSLWVGQWIYNEQFF. The V gene is TRBV5-6, the J gene TRBJ2-1; TRBD1 matches 7 bases. Per germline, CDR1 SGHDT and CDR2 YYEEEE. The CDR3 length is 17 residues. V lost 1 base and J lost 4; bases outside the gene matches: 11. The full variable domain, with the rest looked up from reference TRBV5-6 and TRBJ2-1, is DAGVTQSPTHLIKTRGQQVTLRCSPKSGHDTVSWYQQALGQGPQFIFQYYEEEERQRGNFPDRFSGHQFPNYSSELNVNALLLGDSALYLCASSLWVGQWIYNEQFFGPGTRLTVL.

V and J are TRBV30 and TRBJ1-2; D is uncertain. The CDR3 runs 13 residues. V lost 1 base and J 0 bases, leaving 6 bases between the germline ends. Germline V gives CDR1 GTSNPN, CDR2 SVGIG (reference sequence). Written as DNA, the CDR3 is TGTGCCTGGAGTGACGGTTCTAACTATGGCTACACCTTC. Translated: CAWSDGSNYGYTF.